This TCR beta chain was sequenced during a study of blood T cell repertoires in COVID-19 (dated by TCRdb to 2020 to 2022). In terms of the full investigation: The collaborator samples originated in the United States, Italy and Spain and spanned the acute and convalescent phases of COVID-19. The prospective study material was composed of cDNA or gDNA derived from T cells, B-cell-depleted T cells, or PBMCs. Subjects who had been exposed to COVID-19, were actively infected with it, or had recovered from it provided the deeply sampled blood TCRbeta repertoires that made up the dataset. A freely available public database, intended as a resource for researchers studying the immune response to SARS-CoV-2, is where the repertoires were released. The samples were drawn from two sources: the first 160 participants of the ongoing ImmuneRACE study, and 1,000 to 1,500 subjects contributed by 6 global collaborators. A de-identified subject ID, COVID-19 status, age in years and sex were almost always included in the sample metadata. Where available, HLA class I and class II types were obtained from metadata supplied by the sample provider rather than from assay-based typing. What the research found in general, with its limitations: The amount of clinical and demographic metadata varied by source and participant and was provided uncurated.

TCRbeta CDR3 regions were amplified from genomic DNA using the immunoSEQ Assay, a bias-controlled multiplex PCR. Processing in the source paper ran as follows. The number of nucleated cells in each sample was estimated from the amplification of reference gene primers within the assay. Sequence reads were collapsed and filtered to measure the absolute abundance of every unique TCRbeta CDR3 rearrangement. For each sample, productive Simpson clonality was calculated as the square root of Simpson's diversity index across productive rearrangements. TCRdb's version of the immuneACCESS table is confined to in-frame rearrangements and falls short of the full clone set. An unresolved V gene accounts for under half of the shortfall where checked; the remainder is of unknown origin. The DNA was the basis for D and trimming; V, J and clone size are from that table. This sample has around 210,000 clones in its table, and roughly 90% of those were observed once. The ten biggest clones cover around 8.4% of the sample.

Participants in the prospective study were enrolled through a virtual design, were aged 18 to 89 years, and lived in 24 United States geographic areas. To assign participants to cohorts, the prospective study relied on clinical history that participants themselves reported in a screening survey and a study questionnaire. For ImmuneRACE Cohort 3, a participant was defined as recovered based on two consecutive negative NP/OP PCR tests, clearance by a healthcare professional, or resolution of symptoms. In the prospective study, whole blood, serum and a nasopharyngeal or oropharyngeal swab were collected from each participant by mobile phlebotomists. Over an approximately 2-month period, participants in the prospective study had the option of providing additional blood draws and questionnaires. Blood samples from the prospective study were shipped frozen or at room temperature prior to DNA extraction.

For this clone: Its target antigen remains unknown. No per-base quality is available; no much larger clone lies one base away.

This receptor was identified in a woman aged 18 to 35 who had recovered from COVID-19. The material sequenced was PBMCs or T cells enriched from blood (not recorded which).

The DNA sequence is TGTGCCTGGAGTTCCGGGACAGGCGTTTTAGCTAACTATGGCTACACCTTC. It translates as CAWSSGTGVLANYGYTF. In this chain, TRBV30 is recombined with TRBJ1-2, with 8 bases aligning to TRBD1. V is trimmed back by 2 bases and J by 0 bases, and the junction contains 11 bases that no gene match accounts for. The CDR3 numbers 17 residues from cysteine through phenylalanine. Of the read, only the CDR3 DNA is kept; its 51 bases are in frame from base 1. From the germline V gene (reference sequence), CDR1 is GTSNPN and CDR2 is SVGIG.